This T cell receptor (beta chain) was identified during a study of shared clonotypes between healthy human individuals. Deep-level assay runs were performed. Assay used: immunoSEQ multiplex PCR; TCRdb lists only in-frame clones, some missing. The sample lists roughly 760,000 clones, roughly 70% seen once, with over 1.5% in the top ten. CDR1 and CDR2 from the germline V gene are SGHRS and YFSETQ. J lost 1 base, V lost 2 bases, and 9 bases had no gene match. CDR3 length: 18 residues. Caucasian adults residing in Nashville, Tennessee made up all the donors. The material sequenced was memory CD4+ T cells sorted from blood. The subset: CD45RA-negative fraction. The clonotype originates from a woman aged 25 to 45 in good health. The gene calls are TRBV5-1 and TRBJ2-3, with 11 positions matching TRBD1. CDR3 DNA: TGCGCCAGCAGCTTACTCACTGTGGGACAGGGGGGCACAGATACGCAGTATTTT. It yields the protein CASSLLTVGQGGTDTQYF.